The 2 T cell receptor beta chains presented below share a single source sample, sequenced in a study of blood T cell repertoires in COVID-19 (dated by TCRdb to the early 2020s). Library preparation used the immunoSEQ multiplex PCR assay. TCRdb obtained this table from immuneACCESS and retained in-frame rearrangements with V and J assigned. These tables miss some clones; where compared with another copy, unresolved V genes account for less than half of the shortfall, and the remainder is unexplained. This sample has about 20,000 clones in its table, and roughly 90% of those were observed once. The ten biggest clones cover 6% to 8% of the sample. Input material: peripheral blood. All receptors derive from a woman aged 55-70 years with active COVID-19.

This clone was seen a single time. The CDR3 here is CASSYSGTGSYEQYF. CDR3 DNA sequence: TGTGCCAGCAGCTACTCCGGGACAGGATCCTACGAGCAGTACTTC. The chain is built from TRBV7-2 and TRBJ2-7; 8 nucleotides agree with TRBD1. The CDR3 sequence is 15 residues long. The germline V gene encodes CDR1 SGHTA and CDR2 FQGNSA. V lost 4 bases to trimming and J lost 1 base; unmatched junction nucleotides: 6.

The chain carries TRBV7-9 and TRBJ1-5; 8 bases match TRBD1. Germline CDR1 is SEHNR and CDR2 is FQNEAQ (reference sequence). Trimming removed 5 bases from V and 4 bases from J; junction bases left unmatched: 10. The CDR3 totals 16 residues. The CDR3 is CASSQAGQGLNQPQHF. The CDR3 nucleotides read TGTGCCAGCAGCCAAGCCGGACAGGGTTTAAATCAGCCCCAGCATTTT. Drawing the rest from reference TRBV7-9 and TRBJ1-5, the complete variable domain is DTGVSQNPRHKITKRGQNVTFRCDPISEHNRLYWYRQTLGQGPEFLTYFQNEAQLEKSRLLSDRFSAERPKGSFSTLEIQRTEQGDSAMYLCASSQAGQGLNQPQHFGDGTRLSIL.